The clone carrying this T cell receptor beta chain was counted a few times. Its target is unknown. This specimen belongs to a study of shared clonotypes between healthy human individuals. Whole-study results and caveats: The authors sampled blood alone, and tissue repertoires likely differ.

Germline CDR1 reads SGHAT; CDR2 reads FQNNGV. Trimming left V 7 bases short and J 7 bases short, with 14 bases between. The CDR3 sequence is 13 residues long. It was across several immunoSEQ plates that each subset's genomic DNA was evenly split. Sequenced by immunoSEQ multiplex PCR; TCRdb stores in-frame clones only, minus some. Of about 680,000 clones in the sample, less than 80% were seen once. The chain is built from TRBV11-2 and TRBJ2-1; unclear D gene. This receptor was obtained from a woman in her 30s in good health. The material sequenced was memory CD4+ T cells sorted from blood. Subset meaning: CD45RA-negative fraction. In DNA, the CDR3 is TGTGCCAGCACCTACCAGCAGACGAATGAGCAGTTCTTC. Its translation is CASTYQQTNEQFF.